These 26 T cell receptor beta chains came from one sample sequenced in a study of T cell responses to AZD1222 COVID-19 vaccine. Assay: immunoSEQ multiplex PCR; the TCRdb copy retains only in-frame clones and omits some. In the table there are about 86,000 clones, 70% to 85% of which are singletons. The sample was peripheral blood, taken on day 0 of AZD1222 vaccination. These receptors were obtained from an adult in good health.

V gene TRBV18 combines with J gene TRBJ2-5; 11 positions match TRBD1. Germline V gives CDR1 KGHSH, CDR2 LQKENI. The CDR3 length is 15 residues. The V gene end was trimmed by 6 bases and the J gene end by 7 bases; junction bases not matched to a gene: 10. CDR3 protein: CASSQAGTGGTTQYF. The CDR3 nucleotides are TGTGCCAGCTCCCAAGCCGGGACAGGGGGGACGACCCAGTACTTC.

The gene calls are TRBV18 and TRBJ1-2, with 10 bases matching TRBD1. The CDR3 contains 16 residues. V was pared by 1 base and J by 6 bases, with 8 bases of the junction left unmatched. Germline values: CDR1 KGHSH, CDR2 LQKENI. The CDR3 region has the DNA TGTGCCAGCTCACCACAAAATCGGGACAGGGGAAATGGCTACACCTTC. Its translation is CASSPQNRDRGNGYTF.

The chain joins TRBV28 to TRBJ1-5; D is unclear. CDR3 size: 16 residues. Looked up from germline, CDR1 is MDHEN and CDR2 is SYDVKM. Trimming took 0 bases from V and 0 from J, leaving 9 bases between them. CDR3 bases: TGTGCCAGCAGTTTATGCGAACGGAATAGCAATCAGCCCCAGCATTTT. It codes for CASSLCERNSNQPQHF.

The rearrangement links TRBV5-1 to TRBJ2-2; D remains unclear. In germline, CDR1 is SGHRS, CDR2 YFSETQ. The CDR3 loop spans 15 amino acids. V was shortened by 4 bases and J by 2 bases, with 12 bases between the two germline ends. The CDR3: CASSPDHFNTGELFF. CDR3 DNA sequence: TGCGCCAGCAGCCCCGACCACTTTAACACCGGGGAGCTGTTTTTT.

This chain joins TRBV30 and TRBJ2-3, with 11 bases lining up with TRBD2. This CDR3 comprises 15 residues. Unmatched junction bases numbered 1, after V lost 2 bases and J lost 0 bases. The germline CDR1 and CDR2 sequences are GTSNPN and SVGIG (reference sequence). CDR3 region: CAWSRLAGSTDTQYF. The DNA for the CDR3 is TGTGCCTGGAGTAGACTAGCGGGAAGCACAGATACGCAGTATTTT.

V and J are TRBV6-1 and TRBJ1-6; no reliable D call. The germline V and J ends were trimmed by 3 bases and 6 bases, with 6 bases remaining between them. CDR1 and CDR2 (germline): MNHNS, SASEGT. CDR3 length: 13 residues. The CDR3 loop is CASSDNFNSPLHF. CDR3 nucleotides: TGTGCCAGCAGTGATAACTTTAATTCACCCCTCCACTTT.

The chain is built from TRBV11-2 and TRBJ2-1, with 7 bases aligning to TRBD1. CDR3 length equals 13 residues. J gave up 8 bases and V 5 bases, and 6 bases lay outside the gene matches. From germline, CDR1 is SGHAT and CDR2 FQNNGV. The CDR3 DNA reads TGTGCCAGCAGCCTCAGGGGGTGGGATGAGCAGTTCTTC. This translates into CASSLRGWDEQFF.

This clone has a single count. V usage is TRBV18 and J usage is TRBJ2-1, with D possibly TRBD2 on 6 matching bases. The CDR3 has 16 residues. Germline values: CDR1 KGHSH, CDR2 LQKENI. The ends were cut back, 0 bases at V and 1 base at J, with 10 bases in the middle. CDR3 nucleotide sequence: TGTGCCAGCTCACCACCGTCGGGAGAGTCCTACAATGAGCAGTTCTTC. Protein product: CASSPPSGESYNEQFF.

This rearrangement joins TRBV2 to TRBJ2-7, with 9 nucleotides matching TRBD1. Per germline, CDR1 SNHLY and CDR2 FYNNEI. There are 16 residues in the CDR3. With 7 bases clipped from V and 0 bases from J, the junction kept 10 bases outside the gene matches. In DNA, the CDR3 is TGTGCCAGCACCGAAGGCGGGGACAGGGCCTCCTACGAGCAGTACTTC. Protein product: CASTEGGDRASYEQYF.

The V call is TRBV21-1, the J call TRBJ2-7; the D call TRBD2 from the table was never checked on the DNA. TRBV21-1 is termed a pseudogene. The CDR3 totals 16 residues. The CDR3 region has the DNA TGTGCCAGCAGCAAAGCGACGGCTAGCTCTAGCTACGAGCAGTACTTC. Its protein is CASSKATASSSYEQYF.

The chain joins TRBV27 to TRBJ2-7, with D perhaps TRBD1 (6 bases). V gave up 10 bases and J gave up 5 bases, with 18 bases separating them. The germline gives CDR1 MNHEY, CDR2 SMNVEV (reference sequence). The length of the CDR3 is 13 residues. The CDR3 spells CATTGTISHEQYF. DNA of the CDR3: TGTGCCACCACCGGGACAATTTCACACGAGCAGTACTTC.

The chain employs TRBV6-1 and TRBJ1-5; possible D gene TRBD1, 5 bases. V was pared by 2 bases and J by 3 bases, with 14 bases between. In germline, CDR1 is MNHNS, CDR2 SASEGT. The CDR3 length is 16 residues. Here the CDR3 reads CASSESPDSSNQPQHF. The CDR3 bases are TGTGCCAGCAGTGAAAGCCCAGACAGTTCCAATCAGCCCCAGCATTTT.

The genes are TRBV19 and TRBJ1-2; 12 bases agree with TRBD1. The V gene end was trimmed by 10 bases and the J gene end by 8 bases; junction bases not matched to a gene: 11. The CDR3 totals 14 residues. Germline V gives CDR1 LNHDA, CDR2 SQIVND (reference sequence). The DNA for the CDR3 is TGTGCCACCCTCTTGGGACAGGGGGCACAGGGCTACACCTTC. Translating it yields CATLLGQGAQGYTF.

This clone was observed a single time. This chain joins TRBV9 and TRBJ1-2, with a weak D call TRBD1 (5 bases). From germline, CDR1 is SGDLS and CDR2 YYNGEE. The CDR3 is made up of 16 amino acids. V was pared by 3 bases and J by 1 base, with 16 bases between. The CDR3 here is CASSAESGTLNYGYTF. As DNA, the CDR3 is TGTGCCAGCAGCGCCGAATCCGGGACCCTTAACTATGGCTACACCTTC. Full variable domain (missing parts from reference TRBV9 and TRBJ1-2): DSGVTQTPKHLITATGQRVTLRCSPRSGDLSVYWYQQSLDQGLQFLIQYYNGEERAKGNILERFSAQQFPDLHSELNLSSLELGDSALYFCASSAESGTLNYGYTFGSGTRLTVV.

The chain couples TRBV15 to TRBJ2-2; D may be TRBD1 (5 bases). This CDR3 comprises 13 residues. V was clipped by 6 bases and J by 6 bases, with 11 bases between them. Germline V gene data show CDR1 as LNHNV and CDR2 as YYDKDF (reference sequence). CDR3 bases: TGTGCCACCAGGCAGGGATTCGCCGGGGAGCTGTTTTTT. Amino acid sequence: CATRQGFAGELFF.

The rearrangement uses TRBV2 and TRBJ2-1; D could derive from TRBD1 or TRBD2 (5 bases each). The germline V gene encodes CDR1 SNHLY and CDR2 FYNNEI. The V end lost 8 bases, the J end lost 3 bases, and 11 bases lay between the germline ends. The CDR3 length is 13 residues. The CDR3 here is CASGGRLYNEQFF. The CDR3 nucleotides are TGTGCCAGCGGGGGTCGCCTCTACAATGAGCAGTTCTTC. Full variable domain (rest looked up from reference TRBV2 and TRBJ2-1): EPEVTQTPSHQVTQMGQEVILRCVPISNHLYFYWYRQILGQKVEFLVSFYNNEISEKSEIFDDQFSVERPDGSNFTLKIRSTKLEDSAMYFCASGGRLYNEQFFGPGTRLTVL.

This clone was found a few times. The rearrangement links TRBV11-2 to TRBJ1-1; 7 positions match TRBD1. The CDR3 covers 13 residues. Germline CDR1 reads SGHAT; CDR2 reads FQNNGV. The ends lost 8 bases at V and 3 bases at J; junction bases unmatched: 6. CDR3 nucleotide sequence: TGTGCCAGCCGTTCCAGGGGGGACACTGAAGCTTTCTTT. Translating it yields CASRSRGDTEAFF.

V usage is TRBV7-8 and J usage is TRBJ2-1, with TRBD1 matching 8 bases. The germline V gene encodes CDR1 SGHVS and CDR2 FQNEAQ. V trimming: 5 bases; J trimming: 7 bases; junction bases outside the gene matches: 7. The length of the CDR3 is 14 residues. CDR3 DNA: TGTGCCAGCAGCCATTCGACAGGGGAGAATGAGCAGTTCTTC. Protein product: CASSHSTGENEQFF. The full variable domain, with the rest looked up from reference TRBV7-8 and TRBJ2-1, is GAGVSQSPRYKVAKRGQDVALRCDPISGHVSLFWYQQALGQGPEFLTYFQNEAQLDKSGLPSDRFFAERPEGSVSTLKIQRTQQEDSAVYLCASSHSTGENEQFFGPGTRLTVL.

Only a few counts were recorded for this clone. This rearrangement joins TRBV5-4 to TRBJ2-1; 16 positions agree with TRBD2. Germline CDR1 reads SGHNT; CDR2 reads YYREEE (reference sequence). The CDR3 is 20 amino acids. The V gene end was trimmed by 2 bases and the J gene end by 0 bases; junction bases not matched to a gene: 8. The CDR3 sequence: CASSFPGLAGGVSSYNEQFF. Here the CDR3 DNA reads TGTGCCAGCAGCTTCCCGGGACTAGCGGGAGGGGTTAGCTCCTACAATGAGCAGTTCTTC.

The chain employs TRBV6-5 and TRBJ1-1, with a possible D match to TRBD1 (5 bases). Germline V lookup: CDR1 MNHEY, CDR2 SVGAGI. The CDR3 runs to 14 residues. The V gene lost 5 bases and the J gene lost 1 base, with 11 bases spanning the gap. The CDR3 region has the DNA TGTGCCAGCAGTCCGCGACAGAGGAACACTGAAGCTTTCTTT. Translating it yields CASSPRQRNTEAFF.

This clone was seen once. This chain uses TRBV12-3 or TRBV12-4 with TRBJ2-7; D might be TRBD2 (5 bases). The CDR3 is 13 residues long. V lost 6 bases, J lost 1 base, and 10 bases lay in between. The CDR3 nucleotides are TGTGCCAGCAGGCTAGCTTCTTCCTACGAGCAGTACTTC. Translating gives CASRLASSYEQYF.

The CDR3 spells CASSPSTGNYGYTF. In DNA, the CDR3 is TGTGCCAGCAGCCCCTCGACAGGGAACTATGGCTACACCTTC. This chain links TRBV7-2 with TRBJ1-2, with 7 positions matching TRBD1. The CDR3 totals 14 residues. Germline CDR1 SGHTA, CDR2 FQGNSA. After removal of 5 bases from V and 2 bases from J, the junction contained 5 bases not matched to a gene.

The genes are TRBV10-3 and TRBJ2-7; 12 bases agree with TRBD1. Germline CDR1 reads ENHRY; CDR2 reads SYGVKD. The CDR3 loop spans 16 amino acids. Unmatched junction bases numbered 6, after V lost 6 bases and J lost 0 bases. CDR3 residues: CAIRKGQGALSYEQYF. The CDR3 DNA reads TGTGCCATCAGAAAGGGACAGGGGGCCCTCTCCTACGAGCAGTACTTC.

This clone was counted between two and nine times. The V gene is TRBV4-1, the J gene TRBJ2-5, with D perhaps matching TRBD2 (5 bases). V lost 1 base to trimming and J lost 3 bases, with 9 bases between them. CDR3 size: 14 residues. The germline gives CDR1 MGHRA, CDR2 YSYEKL. Written as DNA, the CDR3 is TGCGCCAGCAGCCAAGGGTTCGGGGAAGAGACCCAGTACTTC. It yields the protein CASSQGFGEETQYF.

This clone was counted only a few times. The chain uses TRBV28 and TRBJ1-4, with D perhaps matching TRBD1 (5 bases). The V gene lost 4 bases and the J gene lost 0 bases, with 12 bases spanning the gap. This CDR3 has 16 amino acids. CDR1 is MDHEN and CDR2 is SYDVKM in the germline V gene. The CDR3 DNA reads TGTGCCAGCAGTTCCGACGACAGAGCAACTAATGAAAAACTGTTTTTT. This encodes CASSSDDRATNEKLFF.

This clone was seen once. The chain couples TRBV6-5 to TRBJ2-1, with 12 bases identical to TRBD2. The CDR3 runs to 15 residues. The germline CDR1 and CDR2 sequences are MNHEY and SVGAGI. The junction had 7 bases not matched to a gene; V was cut back by 6 bases and J by 7 bases. The CDR3 protein is CASRLTSGSWNEQFF. In nucleotides, the CDR3 is TGTGCCAGCAGATTGACTAGCGGGAGTTGGAATGAGCAGTTCTTC.